The 2 T cell receptor beta chains presented below share a single source sample, sequenced in a study of CD8+ T cells in alopecia areata. Sequencing templates came from extracted RNA that was reverse transcribed into cDNA. The data were produced by immunoSEQ multiplex PCR, yet TCRdb's version contains in-frame clones alone and is incomplete. The sample shows 100,000 to 150,000 clones, around 50% of them seen only once. Sequenced input: NKG2D-low CD8+ T cells sorted from blood. The receptor source for this set is a human donor with alopecia areata.

This clone was seen a few times. The CDR3 reads CAWSVEAGYYEQYF. The CDR3 bases are TGTGCCTGGAGTGTAGAAGCGGGATACTACGAGCAGTACTTC. V gene TRBV30 combines with J gene TRBJ2-7; 7 nucleotides match TRBD2. The CDR3 covers 14 residues. V lost 0 bases, J lost 3 bases, and 5 bases stayed unmatched. Germline V gives CDR1 GTSNPN, CDR2 SVGIG (reference sequence).

This clone appeared a few times. This CDR3 is CAMTGEGGEQYF. For the CDR3, the DNA is TGTGCCATGACTGGGGAGGGGGGCGAGCAGTACTTC. The chain combines TRBV10-3 with TRBJ2-7; TRBD2 might be the D (7 bases). The CDR3 totals 12 residues. Germline-derived CDR1 and CDR2 are ENHRY and SYGVKD. Trimming removed 9 bases at V and 6 bases at J, with 15 bases between.